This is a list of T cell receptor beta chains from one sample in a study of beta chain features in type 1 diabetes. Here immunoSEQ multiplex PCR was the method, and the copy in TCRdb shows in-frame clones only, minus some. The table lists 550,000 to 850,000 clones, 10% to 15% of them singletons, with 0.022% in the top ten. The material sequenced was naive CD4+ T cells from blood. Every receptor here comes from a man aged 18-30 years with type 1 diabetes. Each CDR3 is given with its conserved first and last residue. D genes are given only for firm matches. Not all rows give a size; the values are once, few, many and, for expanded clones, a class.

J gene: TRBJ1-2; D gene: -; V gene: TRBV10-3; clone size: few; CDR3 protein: CAISDSLGYTF; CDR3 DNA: TGTGCCATCAGTGACTCTCTTGGCTACACCTTC
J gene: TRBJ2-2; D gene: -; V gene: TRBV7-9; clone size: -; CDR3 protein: CASSFGVGELFF; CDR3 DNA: TGTGCCAGCAGCTTTGGCGTCGGGGAGCTGTTTTTT
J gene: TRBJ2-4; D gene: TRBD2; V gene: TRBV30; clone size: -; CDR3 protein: CAWSGARGGQTQKSIQYF; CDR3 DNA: TGTGCCTGGAGTGGGGCCCGCGGGGGGCAGACTCAAAAAAGTATTCAGTACTTC
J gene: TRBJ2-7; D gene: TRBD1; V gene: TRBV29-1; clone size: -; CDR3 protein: CSVGQGADEQYF; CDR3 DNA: TGCAGCGTTGGACAGGGAGCAGACGAGCAGTACTTC
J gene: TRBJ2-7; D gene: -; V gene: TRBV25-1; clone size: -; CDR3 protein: CASSEPGRTYEQYF; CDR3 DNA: TGTGCCAGCAGTGAACCGGGTCGCACCTACGAGCAGTACTTC
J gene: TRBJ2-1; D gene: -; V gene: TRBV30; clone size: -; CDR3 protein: CAWGRSFLYNEQFF; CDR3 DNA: TGTGCCTGGGGGAGATCCTTCCTTTACAATGAGCAGTTCTTC
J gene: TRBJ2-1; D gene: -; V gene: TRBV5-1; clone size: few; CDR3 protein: CASSFQGGSYNEQFF; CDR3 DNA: TGCGCCAGCAGCTTCCAAGGGGGCTCCTACAATGAGCAGTTCTTC
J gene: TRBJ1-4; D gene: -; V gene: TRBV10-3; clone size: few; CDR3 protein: CAISPREDEKLFF; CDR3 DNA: TGTGCCATCAGTCCCCGTGAGGACGAAAAACTGTTTTTT
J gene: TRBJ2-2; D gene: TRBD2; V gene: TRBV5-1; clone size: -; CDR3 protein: CASSLRTSGGTNTGELFF; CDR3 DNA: TGCGCCAGCAGCCTACGGACTAGCGGGGGGACGAACACCGGGGAGCTGTTTTTT
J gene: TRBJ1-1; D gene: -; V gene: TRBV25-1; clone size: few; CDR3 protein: CASKGFTEAFF; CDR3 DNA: TGTGCCAGCAAAGGTTTCACTGAAGCTTTCTTT
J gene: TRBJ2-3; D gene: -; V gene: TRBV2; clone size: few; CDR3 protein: CASGVGTDTQYF; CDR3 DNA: TGTGCCAGCGGTGTGGGCACAGATACGCAGTATTTT
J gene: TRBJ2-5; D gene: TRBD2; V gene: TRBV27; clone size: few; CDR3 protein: CASRRVTSGVQETQYF; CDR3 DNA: TGTGCCAGCAGGCGCGTGACTAGCGGGGTCCAAGAGACCCAGTACTTC
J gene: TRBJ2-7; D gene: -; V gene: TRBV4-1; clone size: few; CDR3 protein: CASSTRGPGYEQYF; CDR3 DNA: TGCGCCAGCAGCACCCGGGGTCCCGGGTACGAGCAGTACTTC
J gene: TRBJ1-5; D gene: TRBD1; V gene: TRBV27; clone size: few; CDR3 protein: CASSSRTGDQPQHF; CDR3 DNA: TGTGCCAGCAGTTCCCGGACAGGGGATCAGCCCCAGCATTTT
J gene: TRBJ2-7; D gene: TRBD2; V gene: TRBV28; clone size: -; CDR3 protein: CASSPRVVTSGTVEQYF; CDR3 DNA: TGTGCCAGCAGCCCCAGGGTGGTCACTAGCGGCACGGTCGAGCAGTACTTC
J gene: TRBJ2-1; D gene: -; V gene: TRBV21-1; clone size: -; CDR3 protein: CASSSPGAGSYNEQFF; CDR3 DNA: TGTGCCAGCAGCTCACCAGGGGCGGGGTCCTACAATGAGCAGTTCTTC
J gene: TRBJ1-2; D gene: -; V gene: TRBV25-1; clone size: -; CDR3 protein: CASSVTDNYGYTF; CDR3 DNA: TGTGCCAGCAGCGTAACAGATAACTATGGCTACACCTTC
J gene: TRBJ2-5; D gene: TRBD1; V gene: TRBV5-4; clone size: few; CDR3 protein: CASSVGQGKQETQYF; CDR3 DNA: TGTGCCAGCAGCGTCGGACAGGGGAAACAAGAGACCCAGTACTTC
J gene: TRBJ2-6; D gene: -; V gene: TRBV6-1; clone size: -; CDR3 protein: CASSDDSNSGANVLTF; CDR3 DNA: TGTGCCAGCAGTGATGACAGTAACTCTGGGGCCAACGTCCTGACTTTC
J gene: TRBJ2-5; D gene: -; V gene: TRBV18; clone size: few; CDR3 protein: CASSPTETQYF; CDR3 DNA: TGTGCCAGCTCTCCGACAGAGACCCAGTACTTC
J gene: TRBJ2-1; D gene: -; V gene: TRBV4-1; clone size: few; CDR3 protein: CASSQDGSGNPYNEQFF; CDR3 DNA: TGCGCCAGCAGCCAAGACGGTAGCGGCAACCCCTACAATGAGCAGTTCTTC
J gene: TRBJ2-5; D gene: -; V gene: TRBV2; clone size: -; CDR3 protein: CASGGNDQETQYF; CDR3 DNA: TGTGCCAGCGGTGGTAATGATCAAGAGACCCAGTACTTC
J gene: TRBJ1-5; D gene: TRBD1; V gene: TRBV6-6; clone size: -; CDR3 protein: CASSYSGTGGQPQHF; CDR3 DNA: TGTGCCAGCAGTTACTCGGGGACAGGGGGACAGCCCCAGCATTTT
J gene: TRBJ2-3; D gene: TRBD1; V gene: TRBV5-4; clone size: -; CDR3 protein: CATFGQGHTDTQYF; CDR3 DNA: TGTGCCACCTTTGGACAGGGTCACACAGATACGCAGTATTTT